One T cell receptor (beta chain) is described in this entry. The antigen it recognizes is unknown. Nothing much larger sits one base from this clone, and base qualities are not available. V drops 3 bases and J drops 6 bases, leaving 17 bases in between. Looking up the germline V gene (reference sequence) yields CDR1 SEHNR and CDR2 FQNEAQ. The CDR3 runs 15 residues from the cysteine to the phenylalanine. Only the CDR3 DNA stays, 45 bases, in frame from base 1. The sample originates from a study of blood T cell repertoires in COVID-19 (dated by TCRdb to the early 2020s). Concerning the study at large: Collaborator samples came from the United States, Italy and Spain and covered acute and convalescent phases of COVID-19. A freely available public database, intended as a resource for researchers studying the immune response to SARS-CoV-2, is where the repertoires were released. Samples were obtained from the ongoing ImmuneRACE study (first 160 participants) and from some 1,200 subjects provided by 6 global collaborators. A de-identified subject ID, COVID-19 status, age in years and sex were almost always included in the sample metadata. Where available, HLA class I and class II types were obtained from metadata supplied by the sample provider rather than from assay-based typing. The material from the prospective study consisted of cDNA or gDNA derived from T cells, B-cell-depleted T cells, or PBMCs. The dataset comprised deeply sampled blood TCRbeta repertoires from subjects exposed to, actively infected with, or recovered from COVID-19.

TCRbeta CDR3 regions were amplified from genomic DNA using the immunoSEQ Assay, a bias-controlled multiplex PCR. Per the source publication's procedure: The number of nucleated cells in each sample was estimated from the amplification of reference gene primers within the assay. To quantify the absolute abundance of each unique TCRbeta CDR3 rearrangement, sequence reads were collapsed and filtered. For each sample, productive Simpson clonality was calculated by taking the square root of Simpson's diversity index across productive rearrangements. The source is immuneACCESS, and TCRdb retained only in-frame sequences with V and J called. Part of the clones is not carried over; for the studies checked, unresolved V genes explain less than half of this, and the remainder is unexplained. For V, J and clone size, that table is used; D and trimming come from the DNA. This sample is represented by fewer than 350,000 clones; approximately 91% of them were singletons. Clones ranked in the top ten supply about 1.7% of the sample.

Paper-wide results and their limitations: How much clinical and demographic metadata was included differed by source and by participant, and the metadata was provided uncurated.

Participants in the prospective study were aged roughly 18 to 100 years, lived in under 30 United States geographic areas, and enrolled through a virtual design. To assign participants to cohorts, the prospective study relied on clinical history that participants themselves reported in a screening survey and a study questionnaire. Recovered participants in ImmuneRACE Cohort 3 were defined by two consecutive negative NP/OP PCR tests, clearance by a healthcare professional, or resolution of symptoms. Each participant in the prospective study had whole blood, serum and a nasopharyngeal or oropharyngeal swab collected by mobile phlebotomists. Prospective study participants could optionally give additional blood draws and questionnaires over a roughly 2-month period. Before DNA extraction, blood samples from the prospective study were shipped at room temperature or frozen.

Recombination joined TRBV7-9 with TRBJ1-1, with a weak D call of TRBD1 (5 bases match). This receptor was obtained from a woman aged 40 to 50 who had recovered from COVID-19. The sequenced material came from PBMCs or T cells enriched from blood (not recorded which). The DNA sequence follows: TGTGCCAGCAGCTTGGGTTCAGGGCGACGCCCTGAAGCTTTCTTT. This encodes CASSLGSGRRPEAFF.